This paragraph covers one TCR beta chain sequence. The record originates from a study of spatial heterogeneity in lung cancer. Study as a whole: Detection of beta-chain sequences consistently exceeded that of alpha-chain sequences. Raw sequencing reads included, on average, more than ten appearances of each unique TCR and UMI combination.

With 3 bases removed from V and 0 bases from J, the gap between germline ends came to 9 bases. This CDR3 contains 15 residues. Individual TCR cDNA molecules each bore their own unique molecular identifier. TCRdb recomputed calls from the 5' RACE reads with MiXCR, one row per CDR3 protein. The repertoire holds 7,000 or so distinct CDR3 sequences, 5.4% seen once, with just over 8% in the top ten. The time point: sample taken at primary tumor resection. The sequenced material consisted of unsorted whole RNA from tumor, nontumor lung or frozen PBMC. The donors were 55 to 85 patients with non-small cell lung cancer that was early-stage and untreated.

Sequencing used normal lung tissue next to the tumor, obtained at surgery. The chain recombines TRBV12-3 or TRBV12-4 with TRBJ1-3, with D perhaps TRBD1 (5 bases). The clonotype originates from a female donor with early-stage non-small cell lung cancer. The CDR3 sequence is CASSLHRSSGNTIYF. The DNA of the CDR3 is TGTGCCAGCAGTTTGCACAGGTCCTCTGGAAACACCATATATTTT.